This entry lists 27 T cell receptor beta chains sequenced from one sample in a study of preoperative IRX-2 immunotherapy in early breast cancer. The treatment: preoperative locoregional IRX-2 cytokine immunotherapy. Some clones are missing from TCRdb's copy, which holds only in-frame ones; the method was immunoSEQ multiplex PCR. The repertoire consists of roughly 99,000 clones, with 86% occurring once and the leading ten covering approximately 2%. This specimen was tumor tissue, taken after IRX-2 immunotherapy. Receptors originate from a human donor with breast cancer.

This chain connects TRBV6-8 to TRBJ2-7, with TRBD2 identical over 9 bases. The V segment lost 7 bases and the J segment 1 base; nucleotides outside the gene matches: 5. Germline V gives CDR1 MNHGY, CDR2 SAAAGT. The CDR3 contains 14 residues. CDR3: CASKAGLASYEQYF. The DNA for the CDR3 is TGTGCCAGCAAAGCGGGACTAGCTTCCTACGAGCAGTACTTC.

The chain links TRBV30 to TRBJ1-4; the match to TRBD1 covers 9 bases. V was clipped by 4 bases and J by 5 bases; unmatched bases: 8. The CDR3 runs 15 residues. CDR1 and CDR2 from the germline V gene are GTSNPN and SVGIG (reference sequence). The CDR3 DNA is TGTGCCTGGACCCGGACAGGACAGGGGAATGAAAAACTGTTTTTT. Translation: CAWTRTGQGNEKLFF. The full variable domain, with the rest looked up from reference TRBV30 and TRBJ1-4, is SQTIHQWPATLVQPVGSPLSLECTVEGTSNPNLYWYRQAAGRGLQLLFYSVGIGQISSEVPQNLSASRPQDRQFILSSKKLLLSDSGFYLCAWTRTGQGNEKLFFGSGTQLSVL.

The rearrangement uses TRBV6-8 and TRBJ1-1; TRBD1 agrees at 7 bases. Germline V CDR1 and CDR2: MNHGY, SAAAGT. Trimming cost V 5 bases and J 7 bases; bases outside gene matches: 10. This CDR3 has 14 residues. The CDR3 DNA sequence: TGTGCCAGCAGTCCCATGGTCAGGGGGAGTGAAGCTTTCTTT. It yields the protein CASSPMVRGSEAFF.

The genes are TRBV10-1 and TRBJ2-2, with D possibly TRBD2 on 6 matching bases. This CDR3 is built from 14 residues. The germline V and J ends were trimmed by 10 bases and 1 base, with 13 bases remaining between them. Looked up from germline, CDR1 is WNHNN and CDR2 is SYGVQD (reference sequence). In DNA, the CDR3 is TGCGCCACTAATAGCGGAGGGAACACCGGGGAGCTGTTTTTT. Its protein is CATNSGGNTGELFF.

Here the CDR3 reads CATNPGQGRNQPQHF. The CDR3, as DNA: TGTGCCACCAATCCGGGGCAGGGCCGCAATCAGCCCCAGCATTTT. The chain employs TRBV15 and TRBJ1-5; weak D call: TRBD1 (5 bases). Trimming left V 7 bases short and J 2 bases short, with 15 bases between. Germline V gene data show CDR1 as LNHNV and CDR2 as YYDKDF (reference sequence). The CDR3 totals 15 residues.

The J gene is TRBJ1-6, the V gene TRBV28; TRBD1 is a possible D gene (5 bases). The germline V and J ends were trimmed by 6 bases and 10 bases, with 16 bases remaining between them. This CDR3 is 14 amino acids long. In germline, CDR1 is MDHEN, CDR2 SYDVKM. The chain's CDR3 is CASRYQGDESPLHF. The CDR3 nucleotides read TGTGCCAGCAGATATCAGGGAGACGAATCACCCCTCCACTTT.

J is TRBJ1-1 and V is TRBV19; the D is unclear. With 4 bases removed from V and 0 bases from J, the gap between germline ends came to 3 bases. Germline-derived CDR1 and CDR2 are LNHDA and SQIVND (reference sequence). CDR3 length: 12 residues. CDR3 DNA sequence: TGTGCCAGTAGTAAGTTGAACACTGAAGCTTTCTTT. Encoded protein: CASSKLNTEAFF.

The CDR3 coding sequence is TGTGCCAGTAGTATGGGTAGCGGGGCCTACGAGCAGTACTTC. It is translated as CASSMGSGAYEQYF. The chain links TRBV19 to TRBJ2-7; 8 bases map to TRBD2. This CDR3 spans 14 amino acids. CDR1 LNHDA and CDR2 SQIVND come from the germline V gene (reference sequence). V gave up 3 bases and J gave up 2 bases; unmatched junction bases: 3.

The rearrangement links TRBV30 to TRBJ2-2; D remains ambiguous. Deletions cut 6 bases from V and 2 bases from J, with 13 bases between. Germline V gene data show CDR1 as GTSNPN and CDR2 as SVGIG (reference sequence). The CDR3 consists of 14 residues. For the CDR3, the DNA is TGTGCCTGTACTATGAGCCCAAACACCGGGGAGCTGTTTTTT. This encodes CACTMSPNTGELFF.

The chain employs TRBV12-5 and TRBJ1-5; unclear D gene. Germline V CDR1 and CDR2: LGHNT, FRNRAP. V shed 1 base and J shed 1 base, with 5 bases lying between them. This CDR3 region has 14 residues. CDR3 sequence reads: CASGLGRSNQPQHF. In nucleotides, the CDR3 is TGTGCTAGTGGTTTGGGACGGAGCAATCAGCCCCAGCATTTT.

This clone was observed a handful of times. CDR3 sequence: CASRRTGAQGGELFF. In DNA form, the CDR3 reads TGTGCCAGCAGACGAACAGGGGCTCAAGGCGGGGAGCTGTTTTTT. The rearrangement joins TRBV7-1 to TRBJ2-2; 7 bases agree with TRBD1. TRBV7-1 is placed among ORFs of uncertain function. The CDR3 is 15 amino acids. V lost 6 bases and J lost 7; bases outside the gene matches: 11.

Comments on this clone: An end of the junction differs from the germline gene, which may be a read error. The chain links TRBV14 to TRBJ1-4; the D gene is possibly TRBD1 (6 bases). Per the germline V gene, CDR1 is SGHDN and CDR2 is FVKESK. The CDR3 runs to 15 residues. The CDR3 DNA reads as TGTGCCAGCAACCAAACAGGGAGCAGAAATGAAAAACTGTTTTTT. Translation: CASNQTGSRNEKLFF.

The genes are TRBV6-8 and TRBJ2-1; D is perhaps TRBD2 (6 bases). V was cut by 11 bases and J by 8 bases, with 16 bases left in between. The CDR3 is made up of 12 amino acids. CDR1 and CDR2 (germline): MNHGY, SAAAGT. The DNA for the CDR3 is TGTGCCGTAGGACTATTCCTCCATGAGCAGTTCTTC. Translated, it gives CAVGLFLHEQFF.

The J gene is TRBJ1-2, the V gene TRBV19, with TRBD1 matching over 7 bases. Germline CDR1 LNHDA, CDR2 SQIVND (reference sequence). With 5 bases clipped from V and 8 bases from J, the junction kept 8 bases outside the gene matches. CDR3 length: 13 residues. CDR3 coding DNA: TGTGCCAGTAGTGGAGACAGGGCCGGAGGCTACACCTTC. Translation: CASSGDRAGGYTF.

V and J are TRBV7-1 and TRBJ1-2; 8 bases align to TRBD1. TRBV7-1 carries the ORF label, with uncertain function. The CDR3 has 15 amino acids. V lost 6 bases and J lost 4; bases outside the gene matches: 10. Written as DNA, the CDR3 is TGTGCCAGCAGTAGATGGGGACAGGACTCCTATGGCTACACCTTC. The encoded protein is CASSRWGQDSYGYTF.

This chain links TRBV7-6 with TRBJ1-6; D gene ambiguous. With 1 base removed from V and 8 bases from J, the gap between germline ends came to 12 bases. The CDR3 extends over 15 amino acids. Germline V lookup: CDR1 SGHVS, CDR2 FNYEAQ. DNA of the CDR3: TGTGCCAGCAGCTTAGAAGGTCGTCCTGATTCACCCCTCCACTTT. Protein sequence: CASSLEGRPDSPLHF.

The chain couples TRBV18 to TRBJ1-5; D not resolved. Trimming stripped 4 bases from V and 0 bases from J, with 13 bases between. CDR1 KGHSH and CDR2 LQKENI come from the germline V gene. The CDR3 is 16 amino acids. The DNA of the CDR3 is TGTGCCAGCTCACACCTTGGTGGGGATAGCAATCAGCCCCAGCATTTT. This translates into CASSHLGGDSNQPQHF.

The rearrangement joins TRBV29-1 to TRBJ2-1; D possibly matches TRBD1 or TRBD2 (6 bases each). Trimming left V 4 bases short and J 1 base short, with 8 bases between. CDR1 and CDR2 (germline): SQVTM, ANQGSEA. The CDR3 extends over 13 amino acids. In DNA form, the CDR3 reads TGCAGCGTTGTAGGGGGGTCCTACAATGAGCAGTTCTTC. Amino acids: CSVVGGSYNEQFF.

V is TRBV30 and J is TRBJ1-1, with 7 positions matching TRBD1. The CDR3 extends over 15 amino acids. CDR1 and CDR2 (germline): GTSNPN, SVGIG (reference sequence). The V and J ends lost 0 bases and 4 bases, in that order; junction bases with no gene match: 8. CDR3 nucleotide sequence: TGTGCCTGGAGTGTCATCGACAGGGATTCCACTGAAGCTTTCTTT. Its translation is CAWSVIDRDSTEAFF.

This sequence joins TRBV22-1 and TRBJ1-5. TRBV22-1 is reported as a pseudogene. This CDR3 has 13 residues. The DNA of the CDR3 is TGTGCCAGCAGTTTTCGGAGATATCAGCCCCAGCATTTT. Its protein product is CASSFRRYQPQHF.

The chain links TRBV18 to TRBJ1-1; D is unclear. Per germline, CDR1 KGHSH and CDR2 LQKENI. The CDR3 runs 12 residues. Trimming removed 2 bases from V and 7 bases from J, with 8 bases in between. Here the CDR3 DNA reads TGTGCCAGCTCACCAAAGGGCCGTGAAGCTTTCTTT. Its translation is CASSPKGREAFF.

This chain links TRBV6-4 with TRBJ2-6; the D gene could be TRBD1 or TRBD2 (5 bases each). V lost 10 bases, J lost 2 bases, and 15 bases lay in between. There are 15 residues in the CDR3. Germline V gene data show CDR1 as MRHNA and CDR2 as SNTAGT. The CDR3 DNA follows: TGTGCCACCGGAGCCCCGGGGCCTGGGGCCAACGTCCTGACTTTC. Its translation is CATGAPGPGANVLTF.

CDR3 region: CSVEYRGSGANVLTF. In nucleotides, the CDR3 is TGCAGCGTTGAATACCGGGGCTCTGGGGCCAACGTCCTGACTTTC. This chain connects TRBV29-1 to TRBJ2-6; D is possibly TRBD2 (5 bases). Trimming removed 2 bases from V and 0 bases from J, with 8 bases in between. The CDR3 consists of 15 residues. Germline loops: CDR1 SQVTM, CDR2 ANQGSEA.

This chain connects TRBV7-4 to TRBJ1-2; D uncertain. The CDR3 contains 13 residues. Trimming shortened V by 6 bases and J by 4 bases, and 12 bases separated the two germline ends. The germline CDR1 and CDR2 sequences are SGHVT and SQSDAQ. The CDR3 protein is CASRQTTGYGYTF. In DNA, the CDR3 is TGTGCCAGCAGGCAAACGACGGGCTATGGCTACACCTTC.

The rearrangement joins TRBV30 to TRBJ2-2, with D uncertain. CDR3 length equals 14 residues. In germline, CDR1 is GTSNPN, CDR2 SVGIG (reference sequence). Trimming left V 5 bases short and J 1 base short, with 11 bases between. This chain's CDR3 is CAWGRQMNTGELFF. Here the CDR3 DNA reads TGTGCCTGGGGGCGGCAGATGAACACCGGGGAGCTGTTTTTT.

The DNA for the CDR3 is TGTGCCAGCAGTTTGAGTAAGGGGATACCGGAGACCCAGTACTTC. Translation gives CASSLSKGIPETQYF. The chain employs TRBV6-8 and TRBJ2-5, with D possibly being TRBD1 (5 bases). The CDR3 is 15 amino acids. Germline loops: CDR1 MNHGY, CDR2 SAAAGT. V lost 4 bases and J lost 5, with 17 bases in between.

The chain is built from TRBV11-3 and TRBJ1-5; 8 nucleotides align to TRBD1. Losses at the gene ends were 3 bases for V and 5 bases for J; bases not matched to a gene: 3. In germline, CDR1 is SGHNT, CDR2 YENEEA. The CDR3 is made up of 14 amino acids. For the CDR3, the DNA is TGTGCCAGCAGCTTGGACAGGGTGCATCAGCCCCAGCATTTT. Its protein product is CASSLDRVHQPQHF.